Presented here are 16 T cell receptor delta chains from one specimen sequenced in a study of gamma-delta chains in newborns, infants, children. TCRdb used CATT to re-call clones from the reads. The data contain fewer than 5,500 delta-chain clones, around 36% of them singletons. What was sequenced was blood. These receptors all come from a child who received the measles vaccine.

This clone was detected a few times. The genes are TRDV1 and TRDJ1; TRDD3 matches 13 bases. The CDR3 loop spans 21 amino acids. Germline V gene sequence: CDR1 TSWWSYY, CDR2 QGS. The J segment lost 0 bases and the V segment lost 5 bases, leaving 18 bases of the junction unmatched. The CDR3 DNA is TGTGCTCTTGGGTATCCCTTCTACCCGTACTGGGGGATACGAAACACCGATAAACTCATCTTT. Its protein is CALGYPFYPYWGIRNTDKLIF.

This clone has a handful of counts. The V call is TRDV1, the J call TRDJ1; 8 bases match TRDD3. Germline assignment: CDR1 TSWWSYY and CDR2 QGS. CDR3 length equals 19 residues. V gave up 2 bases and J gave up 0 bases; unmatched junction bases: 14. CDR3 sequence (DNA): TGTGCTCTTGGGGAATCGGGGACTCTGGGGGACACGTACACCGATAAACTCATCTTT. Its translation: CALGESGTLGDTYTDKLIF.

CDR3 DNA: TGTGCTCTTGGGGAACAAACGAGACCTCTCCCTGCCTGGTACACCGATAAACTCATCTTT. Translation: CALGEQTRPLPAWYTDKLIF. V gene TRDV1 combines with J gene TRDJ1; no clear D gene. The germline CDR1 and CDR2 sequences are TSWWSYY and QGS. CDR3 length: 20 amino acids. V dropped 1 base and J dropped 0 bases, with 24 bases sitting between them.

The chain links TRDV1 to TRDJ1, with 11 bases identical to TRDD3. V shed 3 bases, J shed 0 bases, and the junction held 21 bases outside the gene matches. Germline CDR1 and CDR2: TSWWSYY and QGS. The CDR3 runs to 22 residues. As DNA, the CDR3 is TGTGCTCTTGGGGACTTGGGCCTTCCTATGTTACTGGGGGATAGGGACACCGATAAACTCATCTTT. Translated: CALGDLGLPMLLGDRDTDKLIF.

Of note for this clone: With a much larger clone just one base away, this may be a read error. The chain has TRAV29/DV5 and TRDJ1; no clear D gene. Trimming left V 0 bases short and J 0 bases short, with 42 bases between. This CDR3 is 25 amino acids long. Looked up from germline, CDR1 is NSMFDY and CDR2 is ISSIKDK. As DNA, the CDR3 is TGTGCAGCAAGCGCGCGGGCTACTAAGGAGAACATGGTTGAGGTTATGGAAGGGTACACCGATAAACTCATCTTT. It yields the protein CAASARATKENMVEVMEGYTDKLIF.

This clone has more than one count but fewer than ten. Other DNA sequences from this sample encode an identical CDR3 as well. The V and J genes are TRDV1 and TRDJ1; TRDD3 agrees at 7 bases. The CDR3 covers 24 residues. Germline V gene data show CDR1 as TSWWSYY and CDR2 as QGS. Trimming took 0 bases from V and 0 from J; bases not matched to a gene: 28. The CDR3 bases are TGTGCTCTTGGGGAACTCCGGCTACTCCCCTCTCGTGTACTGGGGACCCACTACACCGATAAACTCATCTTT. Amino acid sequence: CALGELRLLPSRVLGTHYTDKLIF.

About this clone: A much more abundant neighbour one base away suggests this may be a read error. The same CDR3 is also encoded by other DNA sequences in this sample. The chain couples TRDV2 to TRDJ3, with a weak D call TRDD3 (5 bases). From germline, CDR1 is GEAIGNYY and CDR2 EKD. The CDR3 runs 18 residues. This chain's CDR3 is CACDTMGTSSWDTRQMFF. DNA for the CDR3: TGCGCCTGTGACACCATGGGGACTAGCTCCTGGGACACCCGACAGATGTTTTTC.

The chain uses TRDV1 and TRDJ2, with 9 nucleotides matching TRDD2. The CDR3 loop spans 20 amino acids. Germline CDR1 reads TSWWSYY; CDR2 reads QGS. V dropped 2 bases and J dropped 4; count of bases not matched to a gene: 17. The CDR3 DNA follows: TGTGCTCTTGGGGAATCCCCTTCCTACAGCACCCCCGGGTCGACAGCACAACTCTTCTTT. Translation gives CALGESPSYSTPGSTAQLFF.

There are a few counts of this clone. The chain couples TRDV1 to TRDJ1; tentatively, D is TRDD3 (8 bases). Germline V lookup: CDR1 TSWWSYY, CDR2 QGS. The CDR3 totals 22 residues. With 4 bases removed from V and 0 bases from J, the gap between germline ends came to 33 bases. CDR3 nucleotides: TGTGCTCTTGGGGGAGCCCCTTCCTTTCGTACTGGGGGCCTGGTGTACACCGATAAACTCATCTTT. Its protein is CALGGAPSFRTGGLVYTDKLIF.

The chain has TRDV1 and TRDJ1; 8 positions match TRDD3. V gave up 0 bases and J gave up 0 bases; unmatched junction bases: 18. The CDR3 is made up of 21 amino acids. Germline V lookup: CDR1 TSWWSYY, CDR2 QGS. The CDR3 DNA reads TGTGCTCTTGGGGAACTTATATTCATCTTACGATACTGGGGGTACACCGATAAACTCATCTTT. It codes for CALGELIFILRYWGYTDKLIF.

This chain joins TRDV2 and TRDJ1; 9 positions match TRDD3. The CDR3 covers 15 residues. In germline, CDR1 is GEAIGNYY, CDR2 EKD. J gave up 3 bases and V 0 bases, and 4 bases lay outside the gene matches. CDR3 sequence (DNA): TGTGCCTGTGACACCTGGGGGATAGGACCCGATAAACTCATCTTT. Translating it yields CACDTWGIGPDKLIF.

The sample holds a few counts of this clone. The chain is built from TRDV3 and TRDJ1; D possibly uses TRDD2 or TRDD3 (6 bases each). This CDR3 spans 17 amino acids. Germline assignment: CDR1 TVYSNPD and CDR2 GDNSRS (reference sequence). CDR3 DNA: TGTGCGTTTCCTAGGAAGGCAGGGGGACCTTACACCGATAAACTCATCTTT. Translated: CAFPRKAGGPYTDKLIF.

This chain uses TRDV1 with TRDJ1, with 12 bases matching TRDD3. The CDR3 sequence is 25 residues long. Unmatched junction bases numbered 36, after V lost 0 bases and J lost 10 bases. Germline loops: CDR1 TSWWSYY, CDR2 QGS. The CDR3 DNA is TGTGCTCTTGGGGAACTAGGATTCCCAGTGGCCCTACTGGGGGATACTCGACCAACAGAAAGACGACTCATCTTT. Translated: CALGELGFPVALLGDTRPTERRLIF.

V gene TRDV1 combines with J gene TRDJ1, with D possibly being TRDD2 (5 bases). The CDR3 loop spans 23 amino acids. Germline assignment: CDR1 TSWWSYY and CDR2 QGS. V was shortened by 4 bases and J by 0 bases, with 36 bases between the two germline ends. The CDR3: CALGVAPSRRRPLRSTYTDKLIF. The CDR3 region has the DNA TGTGCTCTTGGGGTCGCCCCCAGCCGTCGTCGACCCCTTCGGTCAACCTACACCGATAAACTCATCTTT.

The genes are TRDV3 and TRDJ1; 9 bases match TRDD3. V lost 1 base to trimming and J lost 2 bases; unmatched junction nucleotides: 11. The germline V gene has CDR1 TVYSNPD and CDR2 GDNSRS (reference sequence). CDR3 size: 16 residues. The CDR3 DNA sequence: TGTGCCTTTAAACCGGGGTACTGGGGGACGACCGATAAACTCATCTTT. Translating it yields CAFKPGYWGTTDKLIF. Variable domain in full (rest from reference TRDV3 and TRDJ1): CDKVTQSSPDQTVASGSEVVLLCTYDTVYSNPDLFWYRIRPDYSFQFVFYGDNSRSEGADFTQGRFSVKHILTQKAFHLVISPVRTEDSATYYCAFKPGYWGTTDKLIFGKGTRVTVEP.

This clone was picked up a small number of times. J is TRDJ1 and V is TRDV1; 11 nucleotides line up with TRDD3. From germline, CDR1 is TSWWSYY and CDR2 QGS. The CDR3 length is 19 residues. J was trimmed by 5 bases and V by 4 bases; bases with no gene match: 18. CDR3 sequence: CALGVLLPTYWGIEDKLIF. The CDR3 DNA reads as TGTGCTCTTGGGGTCCTCCTTCCTACCTACTGGGGGATAGAGGATAAACTCATCTTT.